This T cell receptor (beta chain) appears in the sequencing data of a study of OX40 agonist ivuxolimab in advanced cancers. Study-wide results and caveats: Fewer expanded clones were found on average in CD4+ than in CD8+ T cells. At 0.1 to 3.0 mg/kg and by week 6, clonal expansion occurred in CD4+ and CD8+ blood T cells.

Assay: immunoSEQ multiplex PCR; the TCRdb copy retains only in-frame clones and omits some. The sample carries around 140,000 clones, 85% to 95% recorded once. This clone was detected a few times. The antigen is undetermined. V was pared by 7 bases and J by 4 bases, with 13 bases between. The CDR3 is 13 amino acids. CDR1 is SNHLY and CDR2 is FYNNEI in the germline V gene. The V gene is TRBV2, the J gene TRBJ1-2, with D perhaps matching TRBD1 (5 bases). This specimen was CD4+ or CD8+ T cells sorted from blood, taken in a trial of the OX40 agonist ivuxolimab. This TCR was sampled from an adult with an advanced solid tumor such as melanoma, head and neck, liver or kidney cancer. CDR3 loop: CASMTTGGYGYTF. The CDR3 DNA follows: TGTGCCAGCATGACCACCGGGGGCTATGGCTACACCTTC.